This T cell receptor (beta chain) appears in the sequencing data of a study of OX40 agonist ivuxolimab in advanced cancers. Turning to the overall study: The costimulatory receptor OX40 (CD134) was targeted by ivuxolimab, a fully human IgG2 agonistic monoclonal antibody. Intravenous ivuxolimab was administered to patients every 2 weeks at six dose levels: 0.01, 0.1, 0.3, 1.5, 3 and 10 mg/kg. Of the approximately 53 patients in dose escalation, 19 had hepatocellular carcinoma, around 15 had melanoma, 9 had renal cell carcinoma and 9 had head and neck cancer. In the dose-escalation cohort, around four fifths of patients were male, and the mean age was roughly 60 years with a range of roughly 20 to 80. Prior anti-PD-1, anti-PD-L1 or anti-CTLA-4 therapy was permitted, and 30% to 50% of dose-escalation patients had received checkpoint inhibitors. Partial responses were achieved by three dose-escalation patients, of whom one had hepatocellular carcinoma and two had cutaneous melanoma. Peripheral TCRbeta sequencing was intended to test whether TCR sequence diversity was altered and clonal T-cell expansion was caused by ivuxolimab. The paper covers the monotherapy dose-escalation part of the phase I ivuxolimab trial, which included N ≈ 50 patients.

The cysteine opens and the phenylalanine closes a CDR3 of 13 amino acids. The retained sequence is limited to the CDR3, 39 bases, with the frame set at the first base. V sheds 4 bases and J sheds 5 bases, leaving 12 bases between their ends. Reading the germline V gene (reference sequence) gives CDR1 SGHNT and CDR2 YYREEE. Overall results and qualifications from the work: Clonal expansion of both CD4+ and CD8+ blood T cells was observed from baseline to week 6 at doses 0.1 to 3.0 mg/kg. The antigen specificity of the clonally expanded peripheral T cells was not determined. Low levels of normalized T-cell clonal expansion were also seen in some patients who did not respond. In the 0.1-3.0 mg/kg groups, partial responders were among the patients with the lowest normalized peripheral clonal expansion, particularly in CD8+ T cells. After ivuxolimab, more expanded clones were found on average in CD8+ T cells than in CD4+ T cells.

Genomic DNA was extracted from sorted cells for sequencing of the TCRbeta CDR3 region. TCRbeta CDR3 regions were sequenced using the immunoSEQ Assay. Sourced from immuneACCESS, this table was stored by TCRdb with only in-frame sequences that have V and J called. A share of the clones is absent; for the studies checked, an unresolved V gene accounts for under half, and the remainder has no known explanation. Counted in this sample were 30,000 or so clones; roughly 80% of them appeared once. Over 8.5% of the sample comes from the top ten. Concerning this clone: The target of this receptor is not known. It has no much larger one-base neighbor in the sample; base qualities were not kept.

The trial excluded patients who had a history of autoimmune disease or were on systemic immunosuppression. Peripheral blood for TCR sequencing was collected from all dose cohorts at baseline, on cycle 4 day 1, and on cycle 7 day 1. Samples were obtained from an open-label, multicenter, first-in-human phase I dose-escalation trial of ivuxolimab. Adults with locally advanced or metastatic melanoma, renal cell carcinoma, hepatocellular carcinoma or head and neck squamous cell carcinoma were enrolled in the trial. CD4+ and CD8+ T cells were sorted separately from peripheral blood before TCR sequencing.

The chain was built from TRBV5-4 and TRBJ1-1; tentative D gene TRBD1, with 5 bases matching. Specimen: CD4+ or CD8+ T cells sorted from blood, collected in a trial of the OX40 agonist ivuxolimab. This TCR was sampled from an adult with an advanced solid tumor such as melanoma, head and neck, liver or kidney cancer. The DNA sequence is as follows: TGTGCCAGCAGCGCTGGGTGGGGGACTGAAGCTTTCTTT. Its product reads: CASSAGWGTEAFF. Full variable domain (CDR3 extended with the reference TRBV5-4 and TRBJ1-1 proteins): ETGVTQSPTHLIKTRGQQVTLRCSSQSGHNTVSWYQQALGQGPQFIFQYYREEENGRGNFPPRFSGLQFPNYSSELNVNALELDDSALYLCASSAGWGTEAFFGQGTRLTVV.